This T cell receptor beta chain was identified in a study of OX40 agonist ivuxolimab in advanced cancers. Germline CDR1 and CDR2: SGDLS and YYNGEE. This CDR3 region has 15 residues. V was shortened by 4 bases and J by 4 bases, with 17 bases between the two germline ends. This clone was seen a single time. Sequencing used immunoSEQ multiplex PCR; TCRdb keeps in-frame clones, though not all of them. The sample holds fewer than 45,000 clones, more than 80% seen once. The receptor was derived from an adult with an advanced solid tumor such as melanoma, head and neck, liver or kidney cancer. The source material was CD4+ or CD8+ T cells sorted from blood, sampled in a trial of the OX40 agonist ivuxolimab. This chain connects TRBV9 to TRBJ1-2; D is uncertain. CDR3 nucleotides: TGTGCCAGCAGCTTGGGAGGAGGACTGATCTATGGCTACACCTTC. It translates to CASSLGGGLIYGYTF.